One sample yielded the 30 T cell receptor beta chains listed below, sequenced in a study of OX40 agonist ivuxolimab in advanced cancers. Produced via immunoSEQ multiplex PCR; TCRdb's table is partial and in-frame only. The data hold 90,000 to 100,000 clones, with about 96% observed a single time. The input for sequencing was CD4+ or CD8+ T cells sorted from blood, taken in a trial of the OX40 agonist ivuxolimab. The source of these receptors is an adult with an advanced solid tumor such as melanoma, head and neck, liver or kidney cancer.

The rearrangement links TRBV28 to TRBJ1-5; D is uncertain. The germline V and J ends were trimmed by 6 bases and 5 bases, with 17 bases remaining between them. The germline V gene has CDR1 MDHEN and CDR2 SYDVKM. The CDR3 is made up of 15 amino acids. The CDR3 spells CASSLKALGDQPQHF. The CDR3 DNA follows: TGTGCCAGCAGCCTAAAAGCCCTTGGAGATCAGCCCCAGCATTTT.

J is TRBJ2-7 and V is TRBV27; no clear D. Germline-derived CDR1 and CDR2 are MNHEY and SMNVEV (reference sequence). V dropped 4 bases and J dropped 3 bases, with 10 bases sitting between them. CDR3 size: 13 residues. CDR3 residues: CASSSTGFYEQYF. Written as DNA, the CDR3 is TGTGCCAGCAGTTCGACTGGATTCTACGAGCAGTACTTC.

The J gene is TRBJ2-7, the V gene TRBV28; D is possibly TRBD2 (6 bases). From germline, CDR1 is MDHEN and CDR2 SYDVKM. The CDR3 spans 12 residues. The V end was cut by 3 bases, the J end by 7 bases, with 10 bases between. The CDR3 loop reads CASSFGGREQYF. DNA for the CDR3: TGTGCCAGCAGTTTTGGAGGGAGGGAGCAGTACTTC.

The chain couples TRBV19 to TRBJ1-1, with D tentatively TRBD1 (6 bases). Between the trimmed V and J ends, which lost 3 bases and 5 bases, there was a span of 13 bases. Germline V CDR1 and CDR2: LNHDA, SQIVND (reference sequence). The CDR3 is 14 residues long. CDR3 sequence (DNA): TGTGCCAGTAGTATTACAGGGCGAGAAACTGAAGCTTTCTTT. Translated, it gives CASSITGRETEAFF.

This chain joins TRBV15 and TRBJ1-5; 12 bases match TRBD1. The V gene end was trimmed by 3 bases and the J gene end by 1 base; junction bases not matched to a gene: 1. There are 16 residues in the CDR3. CDR1 and CDR2 (germline): LNHNV, YYDKDF (reference sequence). CDR3 nucleotide sequence: TGTGCCACCAGCAGGGGACAGGGGGCCAGCAATCAGCCCCAGCATTTT. The encoded protein is CATSRGQGASNQPQHF.

The gene calls are TRBV5-1 and TRBJ1-1; tentatively, D is TRBD1 (6 bases). From germline, CDR1 is SGHRS and CDR2 YFSETQ. The CDR3 runs to 15 residues. The V gene lost 0 bases and the J gene lost 5 bases, with 14 bases spanning the gap. CDR3 residues: CASSLDQGLKTEAFF. The CDR3 DNA reads as TGCGCCAGCAGCTTGGATCAGGGGCTAAAAACTGAAGCTTTCTTT.

The V and J genes are TRBV4-1 and TRBJ2-5, with 11 bases aligning to TRBD2. V dropped 5 bases and J dropped 0; count of bases not matched to a gene: 2. Germline CDR1 and CDR2: MGHRA and YSYEKL. This CDR3 comprises 15 residues. The CDR3 nucleotides are TGCGCCAGCAGCTATAGCGGGGGGGACCAAGAGACCCAGTACTTC. The encoded protein is CASSYSGGDQETQYF.

The chain carries TRBV7-9 and TRBJ1-3, with D possibly being TRBD1 (6 bases). The germline V gene has CDR1 SEHNR and CDR2 FQNEAQ (reference sequence). V shed 11 bases and J shed 3 bases, with 8 bases lying between them. This CDR3 contains 11 residues. The CDR3 sequence is CAEGGGNTIYF. DNA of the CDR3: TGTGCCGAAGGGGGTGGAAACACCATATATTTT.

The chain carries TRBV7-3 and TRBJ2-1; D unclear. Germline CDR1 is SGHTA and CDR2 is FQGTGA. Trimming left V 1 base short and J 3 bases short, with 7 bases between. There are 14 residues in the CDR3. The CDR3 DNA sequence: TGTGCCAGCAGCTTAATGGCTAACTACAATGAGCAGTTCTTC. As protein: CASSLMANYNEQFF.

The chain employs TRBV11-3 and TRBJ2-7; D not certain. There are 10 residues in the CDR3. V was cut by 5 bases and J by 5 bases, with 4 bases left in between. CDR1 and CDR2 (germline): SGHNT, YENEEA. This CDR3 reads CASSQDEQYF. The CDR3 DNA sequence: TGTGCCAGCAGCCAGGACGAGCAGTACTTC.

The chain is built from TRBV7-8 and TRBJ2-2; D unclear. Trimming removed 5 bases at V and 3 bases at J, with 10 bases between. CDR3 length: 14 residues. The germline CDR1 and CDR2 sequences are SGHVS and FQNEAQ. For the CDR3, the DNA is TGTGCCAGCAGCCTGTACACGGACACCGGGGAGCTGTTTTTT. It yields the protein CASSLYTDTGELFF. The full variable domain, its missing parts supplied by reference TRBV7-8 and TRBJ2-2, is GAGVSQSPRYKVAKRGQDVALRCDPISGHVSLFWYQQALGQGPEFLTYFQNEAQLDKSGLPSDRFFAERPEGSVSTLKIQRTQQEDSAVYLCASSLYTDTGELFFGEGSRLTVL.

The chain carries TRBV6-1 and TRBJ2-1, with a possible D match to TRBD1 (6 bases). Looked up from germline, CDR1 is MNHNS and CDR2 is SASEGT. The CDR3 runs to 13 residues. V was trimmed by 5 bases and J by 4 bases, leaving 9 bases between them. The CDR3 protein is CASSPGVYNEQFF. CDR3 DNA: TGTGCCAGCAGTCCAGGGGTTTACAATGAGCAGTTCTTC.

This clone was recorded once. The J gene is TRBJ2-7, the V gene TRBV7-9, with 10 positions matching TRBD1. From germline, CDR1 is SEHNR and CDR2 FQNEAQ (reference sequence). The CDR3 loop spans 14 amino acids. Germline trimming cut 2 bases from V and 4 bases from J; bases unmatched to any gene: 2. The CDR3 nucleotides are TGTGCCAGCAGCTTACCGGGACAGGGGTACGAGCAGTACTTC. Its translation is CASSLPGQGYEQYF.

The chain has TRBV7-2 and TRBJ2-3, with 7 bases aligning to TRBD2. The CDR3 spans 17 residues. With V trimmed by 2 bases and J by 0 bases, 8 bases remained unmatched. Germline V gene lookup returns CDR1 SGHTA and CDR2 FQGNSA. The CDR3 DNA sequence: TGTGCCAGCAGCTTATTGAGGGGAGGGACTAGCACAGATACGCAGTATTTT. Protein: CASSLLRGGTSTDTQYF.

CDR3 coding DNA: TGTGCCAGCAGCCGACAGGGGTCCGCCTACGAGCAGTACTTC. This translates into CASSRQGSAYEQYF. The chain combines TRBV13 with TRBJ2-7; 8 bases agree with TRBD1. Germline V lookup: CDR1 PRHDT, CDR2 FYEKMQ (reference sequence). Trimming at V came to 5 bases and at J to 2 bases, leaving 5 bases not matched to a gene. CDR3 length: 14 amino acids.

The genes are TRBV28 and TRBJ2-5, with unresolved D. CDR1 and CDR2 from the germline V gene are MDHEN and SYDVKM. V was clipped by 0 bases and J by 4 bases, with 18 bases between them. The CDR3 consists of 17 residues. The CDR3, as DNA: TGTGCCAGCAGTTTATGGGGCGACTCGTCCCCCCGAGAGACCCAGTACTTC. Amino acids: CASSLWGDSSPRETQYF.

The chain carries TRBV29-1 and TRBJ2-2; a weak D match, TRBD2 (5 bases). V was pared by 0 bases and J by 7 bases, with 15 bases between. CDR3 length: 15 residues. Germline V gene sequence: CDR1 SQVTM, CDR2 ANQGSEA. CDR3 bases: TGCAGCGTTGAAGACTGGACTGGGCTGGGCGGGGAGCTGTTTTTT. Translated: CSVEDWTGLGGELFF.

The chain has TRBV19 and TRBJ1-5; no clear D gene. Germline V gene data show CDR1 as LNHDA and CDR2 as SQIVND (reference sequence). The CDR3 has 13 residues. V shed 4 bases and J shed 7 bases, with 11 bases lying between them. The CDR3 loop reads CASSNTVGQPQHF. The CDR3 DNA is TGTGCCAGTAGTAACACCGTGGGGCAGCCCCAGCATTTT.

The rearrangement uses TRBV19 and TRBJ2-7; 7 bases align to TRBD2. The CDR3 is 16 residues long. Germline V gene sequence: CDR1 LNHDA, CDR2 SQIVND (reference sequence). V lost 3 bases to trimming and J lost 3 bases; unmatched junction nucleotides: 11. This chain's CDR3 is CASSMGGDLRFYEQYF. In DNA, the CDR3 is TGTGCCAGTAGTATGGGAGGGGATCTTCGCTTCTACGAGCAGTACTTC. Based on the CDR3 plus reference TRBV19 and TRBJ2-7, the full variable domain is DGGITQSPKYLFRKEGQNVTLSCEQNLNHDAMYWYRQDPGQGLRLIYYSQIVNDFQKGDIAEGYSVSREKKESFPLTVTSAQKNPTAFYLCASSMGGDLRFYEQYFGPGTRLTVT.

V is TRBV7-7 and J is TRBJ2-5; no reliable D call. V shed 2 bases and J shed 5 bases, with 9 bases lying between them. Looked up from germline, CDR1 is SSHAT and CDR2 is FNYEAQ (reference sequence). This CDR3 region has 13 residues. CDR3 protein: CASSLTSRETQYF. CDR3 nucleotide sequence: TGTGCCAGCAGCTTAACGTCCCGCGAGACCCAGTACTTC.

The chain is built from TRBV4-1 and TRBJ2-1, with D perhaps matching TRBD1 or TRBD2 (5 bases each). Trimming shortened V by 3 bases and J by 4 bases, and 13 bases separated the two germline ends. Germline loops: CDR1 MGHRA, CDR2 YSYEKL. This CDR3 is 15 amino acids long. CDR3 DNA: TGCGCCAGCAGCCAGGGAGACAACAGGTACAATGAGCAGTTCTTC. Its protein product is CASSQGDNRYNEQFF.

V usage is TRBV7-9 and J usage is TRBJ2-5; D is possibly TRBD1 or TRBD2 (5 bases each). V lost 2 bases and J lost 5, with 18 bases in between. The CDR3 totals 16 residues. The germline gives CDR1 SEHNR, CDR2 FQNEAQ (reference sequence). CDR3 amino acids: CASSLTPGRGWETQYF. The CDR3 DNA follows: TGTGCCAGCAGCTTAACACCGGGACGGGGATGGGAGACCCAGTACTTC.

This chain connects TRBV19 to TRBJ1-5; D gene ambiguous. The CDR3 contains 15 residues. Germline CDR1 and CDR2: LNHDA and SQIVND (reference sequence). Trimming shortened V by 5 bases and J by 0 bases, and 11 bases separated the two germline ends. The CDR3 DNA is TGTGCCAGTAGTCTAGTGGTGTATAGCAATCAGCCCCAGCATTTT. This codes for CASSLVVYSNQPQHF.

As to this clone: A read error may produce the germline difference seen at one junction end. The chain is built from TRBV27 and TRBJ2-7, with 7 bases matching TRBD1. Per the germline V gene, CDR1 is MNHEY and CDR2 is SMNVEV (reference sequence). The CDR3 covers 11 residues. The CDR3 is CASSSHTGEVF. In DNA, the CDR3 is TGTGCCAGCAGTTCGCATACAGGGGAAGTCTTC.

The chain joins TRBV6-8 to TRBJ2-3, with D unresolved. The ends were cut back, 6 bases at V and 3 bases at J, with 10 bases in the middle. Germline CDR1 MNHGY, CDR2 SAAAGT. The CDR3 runs to 13 residues. CDR3 bases: TGTGCCAGCAGGAACGGAAGGACAGATACGCAGTATTTT. Translated, it gives CASRNGRTDTQYF.

This chain uses TRBV4-2 with TRBJ2-2; TRBD1 is a possible D gene (5 bases). The V end lost 7 bases, the J end lost 3 bases, and 6 bases lay between the germline ends. The CDR3 contains 12 residues. In germline, CDR1 is LGHNA, CDR2 YNFKEQ. This chain's CDR3 is CASKGDTGELFF. In DNA form, the CDR3 reads TGTGCCAGCAAAGGGGACACCGGGGAGCTGTTTTTT.

CDR3 DNA sequence: TGTGCCAGCAGTTATATGTCCCAAGAGACCCAGTACTTC. It codes for CASSYMSQETQYF. This rearrangement joins TRBV27 to TRBJ2-5; D remains unclear. V lost 4 bases, J lost 1 base, and 7 bases lay in between. This CDR3 spans 13 amino acids. Per germline, CDR1 MNHEY and CDR2 SMNVEV (reference sequence).

The chain joins TRBV5-5 to TRBJ1-1; 7 bases map to TRBD1. Germline CDR1 reads SGHKS; CDR2 reads YYEKEE (reference sequence). The CDR3 consists of 14 residues. V lost 3 bases to trimming and J lost 2 bases; unmatched junction nucleotides: 4. For the CDR3, the DNA is TGTGCCAGCAGCTCCAGACAGGGAAACACTGAAGCTTTCTTT. Protein: CASSSRQGNTEAFF.

This sequence joins TRBV19 and TRBJ1-1; D not certain. V lost 3 bases, J lost 1 base, and 12 bases lay in between. The CDR3 has 15 amino acids. The V gene's germline CDR1 is LNHDA and CDR2 SQIVND (reference sequence). CDR3 residues: CASSIGEGKNTEAFF. Written as DNA, the CDR3 is TGTGCCAGTAGTATTGGTGAAGGGAAGAACACTGAAGCTTTCTTT.

This clone was seen a single time. The chain links TRBV15 to TRBJ2-6; D uncertain. The CDR3 extends over 13 amino acids. CDR1 is LNHNV, CDR2 YYDKDF, per germline (reference sequence). V was pared by 8 bases and J by 3 bases, with 8 bases between. CDR3 DNA: TGTGCCACCCGGTCGAGTGGGGCCAACGTCCTGACTTTC. This translates into CATRSSGANVLTF. Complete variable domain (other parts from reference TRBV15 and TRBJ2-6): DAMVIQNPRYQVTQFGKPVTLSCSQTLNHNVMYWYQQKSSQAPKLLFHYYDKDFNNEADTPDNFQSRRPNTSFCFLDIRSPGLGDTAMYLCATRSSGANVLTFGAGSRLTVL.